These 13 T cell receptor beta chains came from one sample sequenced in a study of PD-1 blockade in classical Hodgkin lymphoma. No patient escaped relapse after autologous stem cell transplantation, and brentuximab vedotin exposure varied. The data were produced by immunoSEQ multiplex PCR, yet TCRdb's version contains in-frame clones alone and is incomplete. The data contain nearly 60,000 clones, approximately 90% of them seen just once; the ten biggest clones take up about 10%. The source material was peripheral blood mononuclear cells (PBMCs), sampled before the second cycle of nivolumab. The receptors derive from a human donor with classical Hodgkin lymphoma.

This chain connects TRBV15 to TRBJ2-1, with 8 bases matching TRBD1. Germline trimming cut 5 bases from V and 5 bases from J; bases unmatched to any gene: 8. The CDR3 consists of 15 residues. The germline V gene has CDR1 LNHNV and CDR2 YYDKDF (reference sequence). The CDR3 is CATSVGTGANNEQFF. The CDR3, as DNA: TGTGCCACCAGCGTAGGGACAGGTGCCAACAATGAGCAGTTCTTC.

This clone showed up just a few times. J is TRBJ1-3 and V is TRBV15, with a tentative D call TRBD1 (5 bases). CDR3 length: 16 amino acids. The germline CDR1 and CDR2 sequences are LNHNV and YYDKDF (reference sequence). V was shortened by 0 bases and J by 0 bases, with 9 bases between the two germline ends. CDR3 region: CATSRDGGFSGNTIYF. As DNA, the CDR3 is TGTGCCACCAGCAGAGATGGGGGGTTCTCTGGAAACACCATATATTTT.

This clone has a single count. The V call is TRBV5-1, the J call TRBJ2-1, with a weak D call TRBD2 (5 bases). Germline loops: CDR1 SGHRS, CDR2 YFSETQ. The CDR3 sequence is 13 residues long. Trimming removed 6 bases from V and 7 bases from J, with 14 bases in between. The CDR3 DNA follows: TGCGCCAGCATGACGGGGTTTGGGAATGAGCAGTTCTTC. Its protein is CASMTGFGNEQFF.

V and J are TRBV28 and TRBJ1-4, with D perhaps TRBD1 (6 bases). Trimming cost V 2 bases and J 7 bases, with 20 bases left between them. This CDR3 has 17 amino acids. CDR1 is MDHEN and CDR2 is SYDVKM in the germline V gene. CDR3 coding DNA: TGTGCCAGCAGTTTAATCCCCCAGGGGCCACCGAGTGAAAAACTGTTTTTT. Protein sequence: CASSLIPQGPPSEKLFF.

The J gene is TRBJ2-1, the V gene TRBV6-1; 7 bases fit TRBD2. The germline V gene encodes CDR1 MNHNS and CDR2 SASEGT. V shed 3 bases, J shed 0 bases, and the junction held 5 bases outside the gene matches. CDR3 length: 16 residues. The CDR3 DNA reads TGTGCCAGCAGTGAGGCTAGCGGTTACTCCTACAATGAGCAGTTCTTC. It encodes CASSEASGYSYNEQFF.

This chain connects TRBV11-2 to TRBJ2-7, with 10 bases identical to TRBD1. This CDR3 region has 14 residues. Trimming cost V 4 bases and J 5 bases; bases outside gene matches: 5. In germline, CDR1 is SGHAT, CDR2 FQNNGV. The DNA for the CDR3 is TGTGCCAGCAGCTCTCGGGACAGGGGCAACGAGCAGTACTTC. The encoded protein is CASSSRDRGNEQYF.

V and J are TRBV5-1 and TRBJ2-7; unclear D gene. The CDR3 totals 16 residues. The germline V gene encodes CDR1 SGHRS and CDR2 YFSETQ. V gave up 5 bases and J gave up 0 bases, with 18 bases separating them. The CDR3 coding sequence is TGCGCCAGCAGTTATGGAGATGGAGCGTCCTCCTACGAGCAGTACTTC. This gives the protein CASSYGDGASSYEQYF.

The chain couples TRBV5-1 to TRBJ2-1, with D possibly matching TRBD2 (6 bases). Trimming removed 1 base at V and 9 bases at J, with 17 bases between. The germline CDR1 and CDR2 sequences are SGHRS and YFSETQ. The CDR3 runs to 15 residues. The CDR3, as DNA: TGCGCCAGCAGCTTGTCCCGGCAGGGACTGAGTGAGCAGTTCTTC. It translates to CASSLSRQGLSEQFF.

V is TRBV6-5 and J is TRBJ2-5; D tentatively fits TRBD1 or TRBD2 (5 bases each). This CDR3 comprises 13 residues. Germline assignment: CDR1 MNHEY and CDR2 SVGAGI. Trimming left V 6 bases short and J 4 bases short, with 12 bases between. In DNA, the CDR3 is TGTGCCAGCAGCTTTTCCGGGACAGAGACCCAGTACTTC. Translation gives CASSFSGTETQYF.

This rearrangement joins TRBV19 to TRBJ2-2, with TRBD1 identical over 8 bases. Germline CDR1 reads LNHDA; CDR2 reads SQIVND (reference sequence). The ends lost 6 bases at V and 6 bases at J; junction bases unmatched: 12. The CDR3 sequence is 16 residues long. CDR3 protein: CASSDLDRVDAGELFF. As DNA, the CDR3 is TGTGCCAGTAGCGACTTGGACAGGGTCGACGCCGGGGAGCTGTTTTTT.

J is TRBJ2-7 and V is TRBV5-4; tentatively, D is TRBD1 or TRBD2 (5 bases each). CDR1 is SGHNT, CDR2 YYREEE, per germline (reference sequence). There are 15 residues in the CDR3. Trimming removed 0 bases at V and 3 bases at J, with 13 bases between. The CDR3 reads CASSLGGTGLYEQYF. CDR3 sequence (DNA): TGTGCCAGCAGCTTGGGTGGGACGGGCCTCTACGAGCAGTACTTC. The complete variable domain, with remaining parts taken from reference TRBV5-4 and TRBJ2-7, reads ETGVTQSPTHLIKTRGQQVTLRCSSQSGHNTVSWYQQALGQGPQFIFQYYREEENGRGNFPPRFSGLQFPNYSSELNVNALELDDSALYLCASSLGGTGLYEQYFGPGTRLTVT.

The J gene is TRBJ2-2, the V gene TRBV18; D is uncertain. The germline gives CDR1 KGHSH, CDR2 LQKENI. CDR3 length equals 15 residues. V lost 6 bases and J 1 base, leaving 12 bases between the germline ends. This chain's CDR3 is CASSRAQQNTGELFF. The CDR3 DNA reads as TGTGCCAGCTCCCGGGCGCAGCAGAACACCGGGGAGCTGTTTTTT.

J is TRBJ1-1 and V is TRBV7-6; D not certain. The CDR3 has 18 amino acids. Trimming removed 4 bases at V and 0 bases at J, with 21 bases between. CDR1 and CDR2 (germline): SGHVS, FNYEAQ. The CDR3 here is CASSSAASQPNLNTEAFF. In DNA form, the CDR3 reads TGTGCCAGCAGCTCCGCAGCCAGCCAGCCAAACCTGAACACTGAAGCTTTCTTT.